Following are 27 T cell receptor beta chains from one sample sequenced in a study of control samples from healthy donors and cancer patients. Profiling relied on immunoSEQ multiplex PCR, and the TCRdb table lists in-frame clones only, not all of them. This sample has 100,000 to 150,000 clones, with around 90% found just once. The sample consisted of blood. All receptors derive from a man aged 40-50 years in good health.

The V gene is TRBV19, the J gene TRBJ1-6; possibly TRBD1 for D (6 bases). Per germline, CDR1 LNHDA and CDR2 SQIVND (reference sequence). V lost 5 bases and J lost 4, with 12 bases in between. The CDR3 is made up of 15 amino acids. In DNA, the CDR3 is TGTGCCAGTAGTCAGACGACAGGTTATAATTCACCCCTCCACTTT. It is translated as CASSQTTGYNSPLHF. The whole variable domain, remainder taken from reference TRBV19 and TRBJ1-6, is DGGITQSPKYLFRKEGQNVTLSCEQNLNHDAMYWYRQDPGQGLRLIYYSQIVNDFQKGDIAEGYSVSREKKESFPLTVTSAQKNPTAFYLCASSQTTGYNSPLHFGNGTRLTVT.

This sequence joins TRBV11-2 and TRBJ2-1, with 13 positions matching TRBD2. With 3 bases clipped from V and 4 bases from J, the junction kept 6 bases outside the gene matches. This CDR3 has 17 amino acids. CDR1 is SGHAT and CDR2 is FQNNGV in the germline V gene. The DNA of the CDR3 is TGTGCCAGCAGCTTGAACCCGGGACTAGCGGGGTACAATGAGCAGTTCTTC. Translation gives CASSLNPGLAGYNEQFF.

V and J are TRBV5-8 and TRBJ2-2; a weak D match, TRBD2 (5 bases). This CDR3 comprises 15 residues. Germline assignment: CDR1 SGHTS and CDR2 YDEGEE. V lost 0 bases and J lost 2, with 8 bases in between. DNA for the CDR3: TGTGCCAGCAGCTTGGGGACTTATAACACCGGGGAGCTGTTTTTT. Its translation: CASSLGTYNTGELFF.

This clone was detected only once. The chain employs TRBV4-2 and TRBJ2-2; TRBD2 agrees at 16 bases. Germline CDR1 is LGHNA and CDR2 is YNFKEQ. This CDR3 has 18 amino acids. Trimming at V came to 4 bases and at J to 6 bases, leaving 8 bases not matched to a gene. The CDR3 protein is CASSLVGLAGGGAGELFF. CDR3 DNA sequence: TGTGCCAGCAGCCTTGTGGGACTAGCGGGGGGGGGCGCCGGGGAGCTGTTTTTT.

The chain combines TRBV6-1 with TRBJ1-5; D possibly corresponds to TRBD1 (5 bases). The CDR3 is 15 amino acids. Trimming pared 0 bases from V and 1 base from J, leaving 7 bases between. Germline CDR1 and CDR2: MNHNS and SASEGT. Here the CDR3 DNA reads TGTGCCAGCAGTGAAGCGGCAGGGAGCAATCAGCCCCAGCATTTT. Amino acid sequence: CASSEAAGSNQPQHF.

With respect to this clone: At one of its ends the junction is not consistent with the germline gene, which may arise from a read error. The rearrangement links TRBV30 to TRBJ2-1; 10 bases match TRBD2. CDR1 is GTSNPN and CDR2 is SVGIG in the germline V gene (reference sequence). The CDR3 has 16 amino acids. The CDR3 region has the DNA TGTGCCTGGAGTCAACCCTTAGCGGGGGGCTACAGTGAGCAGTTCTTC. Amino acids: CAWSQPLAGGYSEQFF.

This chain uses TRBV11-2 with TRBJ2-7; D perhaps matches TRBD1 (5 bases). V was pared by 1 base and J by 2 bases, with 15 bases between. Per germline, CDR1 SGHAT and CDR2 FQNNGV. This CDR3 comprises 16 residues. CDR3 coding DNA: TGTGCCAGCAGCTTAGTTGGGTTCGGCAGGGCCTACGAGCAGTACTTC. Translating gives CASSLVGFGRAYEQYF.

This clone was recorded once. The chain has TRBV4-1 and TRBJ2-7; D uncertain. Germline V CDR1 and CDR2: MGHRA, YSYEKL. The V end lost 4 bases, the J end lost 2 bases, and 9 bases lay between the germline ends. The CDR3 spans 13 residues. CDR3 coding DNA: TGCGCCAGCAGCCCGGAAATGGCCTACGAGCAGTACTTC. It specifies CASSPEMAYEQYF.

In DNA form, the CDR3 reads TGTGCCAGCAGCGCGCAGGGCCAAAACACTGAAGCTTTCTTT. It specifies CASSAQGQNTEAFF. The chain combines TRBV9 with TRBJ1-1, with D tentatively TRBD1 (5 bases). Trimming left V 3 bases short and J 2 bases short, with 11 bases between. CDR3 length: 14 residues. The germline gives CDR1 SGDLS, CDR2 YYNGEE.

V is TRBV3-1 (or the pseudogene TRBV3-2) and J is TRBJ2-7, with 9 nucleotides matching TRBD1. Germline assignment: CDR1 LGHDT and CDR2 YNNKEL (reference sequence). The J segment lost 8 bases and the V segment lost 2 bases, leaving 10 bases of the junction unmatched. CDR3 length: 15 amino acids. The CDR3 here is CASSQTPDRGVKQYF. The CDR3 DNA follows: TGTGCCAGCAGCCAAACGCCGGACAGGGGAGTCAAGCAGTACTTC.

V and J are TRBV6-5 and TRBJ2-2; 10 bases line up with TRBD1. V lost 6 bases, J lost 5 bases, and 6 bases stayed unmatched. The CDR3 is made up of 15 amino acids. The V gene's germline CDR1 is MNHEY and CDR2 SVGAGI. CDR3 residues: CASRSGTGVTGELFF. CDR3 in DNA: TGTGCCAGCAGATCCGGGACAGGGGTAACCGGGGAGCTGTTTTTT.

This chain joins TRBV10-3 and TRBJ1-5; weak D call: TRBD1 (5 bases). CDR1 and CDR2 (germline): ENHRY, SYGVKD. The CDR3 has 14 residues. V was shortened by 4 bases and J by 6 bases, with 13 bases between the two germline ends. As DNA, the CDR3 is TGTGCCATCAGTGGGGACCCAACGGGTCAGCCCCAGCATTTT. As protein: CAISGDPTGQPQHF.

The chain couples TRBV5-1 to TRBJ1-6; D might be TRBD1 (5 bases). The V gene's germline CDR1 is SGHRS and CDR2 YFSETQ. V gave up 4 bases and J gave up 5 bases, with 16 bases separating them. The CDR3 length is 16 residues. The CDR3 DNA sequence: TGCGCCAGCAGCCGGCTCCAACAGGCCAATAATTCACCCCTCCACTTT. Its protein is CASSRLQQANNSPLHF.

The rearrangement links TRBV28 to TRBJ1-4; possibly TRBD1 for D (5 bases). The germline V gene has CDR1 MDHEN and CDR2 SYDVKM. The CDR3 has 15 amino acids. Between the trimmed V and J ends, which lost 5 bases and 7 bases, there was a span of 17 bases. Written as DNA, the CDR3 is TGTGCCAGCAGTCCTCAGCTCGGGGGTGCTGAAAAACTGTTTTTT. This codes for CASSPQLGGAEKLFF.

The chain joins TRBV12-3 or TRBV12-4 to TRBJ2-7; D is uncertain. Trimming stripped 6 bases from V and 2 bases from J, with 8 bases between. This CDR3 has 12 residues. The chain's CDR3 is CASSYITYEQYF. CDR3 sequence (DNA): TGTGCCAGCAGCTACATAACCTACGAGCAGTACTTC.

This clone occurred a few times. The CDR3 DNA is TGTGCCAGCATTAGGGGACAGGGGGATGGTGGCTACACCTTC. Its protein is CASIRGQGDGGYTF. The chain recombines TRBV6-5 with TRBJ1-2; 11 bases agree with TRBD1. The length of the CDR3 is 14 residues. Germline loops: CDR1 MNHEY, CDR2 SVGAGI. V lost 7 bases to trimming and J lost 7 bases; unmatched junction nucleotides: 8.

In DNA form, the CDR3 reads TGCGCCAGCAGCGCTGACTGGACTGAAGCTTTCTTT. Translating gives CASSADWTEAFF. V is TRBV5-1 and J is TRBJ1-1; no firm D call. V gave up 4 bases and J gave up 5 bases, with 9 bases separating them. Per the germline V gene, CDR1 is SGHRS and CDR2 is YFSETQ. The CDR3 spans 12 residues.

In DNA form, the CDR3 reads TGTGCCAGCAGCCAAGAATTGCGGATCCGTGAGCAGTTCTTC. Encoded protein: CASSQELRIREQFF. The chain has TRBV4-2 and TRBJ2-1; D unclear. The CDR3 is 14 residues long. V was pared by 0 bases and J by 9 bases, with 12 bases between. Germline CDR1 LGHNA, CDR2 YNFKEQ.

This clone has a single count. The rearrangement joins TRBV3-1 (or the pseudogene TRBV3-2) to TRBJ2-5, with D maybe TRBD2 (5 bases). The germline V gene encodes CDR1 LGHDT and CDR2 YNNKEL (reference sequence). The CDR3 has 14 residues. V shed 2 bases and J shed 2 bases, with 9 bases lying between them. Here the CDR3 DNA reads TGTGCCAGCAGCCAAAGAGGGCGGCAAGAGACCCAGTACTTC. Its translation: CASSQRGRQETQYF.

The genes are TRBV6-5 and TRBJ1-4, with unresolved D. The CDR3 length is 14 residues. Germline CDR1 is MNHEY and CDR2 is SVGAGI. Between the trimmed V and J ends, which lost 0 bases and 8 bases, there was a span of 10 bases. The CDR3: CASSYSRFGEKLFF. CDR3 nucleotide sequence: TGTGCCAGCAGTTACTCGAGGTTTGGGGAAAAACTGTTTTTT.

The genes are TRBV7-9 and TRBJ1-2; 12 bases agree with TRBD1. The V and J ends lost 11 bases and 3 bases, in that order; junction bases with no gene match: 7. Looked up from germline, CDR1 is SEHNR and CDR2 is FQNEAQ (reference sequence). The CDR3 length is 14 residues. The CDR3 sequence is CAGTGTGGDYGYTF. CDR3 nucleotides: TGTGCCGGGACCGGGACAGGGGGCGACTATGGCTACACCTTC.

This clone came up once. The chain combines TRBV2 with TRBJ2-7; D uncertain. CDR1 SNHLY and CDR2 FYNNEI come from the germline V gene. Trimming stripped 6 bases from V and 6 bases from J, with 15 bases between. The length of the CDR3 is 13 residues. The CDR3 region is CASSRTATGEQYF. In DNA form, the CDR3 reads TGTGCCAGCAGCCGAACTGCCACGGGCGAGCAGTACTTC.

The chain uses TRBV6-1 and TRBJ2-3, with D perhaps matching TRBD2 (5 bases). V lost 1 base and J 1 base, leaving 12 bases between the germline ends. The length of the CDR3 is 16 residues. The germline gives CDR1 MNHNS, CDR2 SASEGT. The DNA for the CDR3 is TGTGCCAGCAGTGAAGGAACTAGTTTGCGCACAGATACGCAGTATTTT. It codes for CASSEGTSLRTDTQYF.

The chain employs TRBV4-1 and TRBJ2-1; 7 positions match TRBD1. The CDR3 consists of 17 residues. V dropped 1 base and J dropped 7; count of bases not matched to a gene: 13. Looked up from germline, CDR1 is MGHRA and CDR2 is YSYEKL. CDR3 amino acids: CASSQVGDSLTLNEQFF. CDR3 nucleotide sequence: TGCGCCAGCAGCCAAGTGGGGGACAGTCTTACGTTGAATGAGCAGTTCTTC.

V is TRBV9 and J is TRBJ1-2; no clear D. Germline CDR1 and CDR2: SGDLS and YYNGEE. V lost 4 bases to trimming and J lost 4 bases, with 14 bases between them. CDR3 size: 14 residues. DNA of the CDR3: TGTGCCAGCAGCCCCCTATATGAGGGCTATGGCTACACCTTC. It codes for CASSPLYEGYGYTF.

The chain has TRBV4-1 and TRBJ1-3; no definite D call. This CDR3 comprises 14 residues. V was clipped by 4 bases and J by 4 bases, with 11 bases between them. Germline CDR1 is MGHRA and CDR2 is YSYEKL. The CDR3 DNA reads TGCGCCAGCAGCCCACCCTACCGGGGAAACACCATATATTTT. Residues: CASSPPYRGNTIYF.

The V gene is TRBV5-8, the J gene TRBJ1-6; possibly TRBD1 for D (6 bases). From germline, CDR1 is SGHTS and CDR2 YDEGEE. The V end was cut by 0 bases, the J end by 9 bases, with 16 bases between. The CDR3 consists of 16 residues. In DNA, the CDR3 is TGTGCCAGCAGCTTGGGTATCGTACAGGGAACTTCACCCCTCCACTTT. Amino acid sequence: CASSLGIVQGTSPLHF.